This note documents a single TCR beta chain sequence. The antigen is unknown. The data were taken from a study of radiotherapy plus CTLA-4 blockade in lung cancer. Clones were read by immunoSEQ multiplex PCR, and TCRdb kept only the in-frame ones, dropping some. The data hold around 44,000 clones, with roughly 90% observed a single time. Study-wide results and limits: An expansion of tumor-derived TCR clones occurred in blood after radiotherapy plus ipilimumab.

V gave up 0 bases and J gave up 3 bases, with 9 bases separating them. Looked up from germline, CDR1 is SGHTS and CDR2 is YDEGEE. The CDR3 contains 14 residues. The study gave focal radiation plus ipilimumab CTLA-4 blockade to patients with chemo-refractory metastatic non-small-cell lung cancer. The receptor was derived from a human donor with non-small cell lung cancer that progressed on radiotherapy plus ipilimumab. Some clones in this sample may be carry-over from other donors' samples. The sequences come from peripheral blood, collected from a patient treated with radiotherapy plus ipilimumab. The chain carries TRBV5-8 and TRBJ1-2; D is uncertain. The DNA of the CDR3 is TGTGCCAGCAGCTTGGTGTACGGGGACTATGGCTACACCTTC. Translated, it gives CASSLVYGDYGYTF.